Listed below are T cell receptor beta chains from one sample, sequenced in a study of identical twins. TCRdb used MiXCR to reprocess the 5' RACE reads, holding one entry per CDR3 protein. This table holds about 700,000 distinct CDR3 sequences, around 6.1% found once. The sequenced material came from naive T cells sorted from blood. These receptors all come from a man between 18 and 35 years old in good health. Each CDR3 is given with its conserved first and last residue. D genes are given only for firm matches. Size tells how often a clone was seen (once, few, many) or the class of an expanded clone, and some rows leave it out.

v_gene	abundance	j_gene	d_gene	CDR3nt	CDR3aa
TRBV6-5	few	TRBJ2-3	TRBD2	TGTGCCAGCAGTTACCCCCAGCGGGAGCCCACAGATACGCAGTATTTT	CASSYPQREPTDTQYF
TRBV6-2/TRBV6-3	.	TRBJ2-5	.	TGTGCCAGCAGTCGCTCTGGGCGGGAGACCCAGTACTTC	CASSRSGRETQYF
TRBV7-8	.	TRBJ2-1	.	TGTGCCAGCAGCACTAAGGGGGGACAGTCCCACAGCAATGAGCAGTTCTTC	CASSTKGGQSHSNEQFF
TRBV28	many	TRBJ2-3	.	TGTGCCAGTTACAACATCCGGGGGAGACATGTTACGCAGTATTTT	CASYNIRGRHVTQYF
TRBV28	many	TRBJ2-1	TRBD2	TGTGCCAGCAGTTCCCCTCGGTTGCGGGAGGGCTTTGAGAATGAGCAGTTCTTC	CASSSPRLREGFENEQFF
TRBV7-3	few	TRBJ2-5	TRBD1	TGTGCCAGCACCCCGGACAGGGGGCGAGAGACCCAGTACTTC	CASTPDRGRETQYF
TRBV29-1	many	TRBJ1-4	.	TGCAGCGTTGAGCAGCTGGGAAAACTGTTTTTT	CSVEQLGKLFF
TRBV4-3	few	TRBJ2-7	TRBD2	TGCGCCAGCAGCCAAGATCCCCCTAGCGGCAGCTCCTACGAGCAGTACTTC	CASSQDPPSGSSYEQYF
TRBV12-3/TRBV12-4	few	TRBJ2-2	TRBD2	TGTGCCAGCAGTTTAGGGGGAGCGGGAGGGCCGAACACCGGGGAGCTGTTTTTT	CASSLGGAGGPNTGELFF
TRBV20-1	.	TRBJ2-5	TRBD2	TGCAGTGCTAGCGCGCAACTAGCGGGGAAAGAGACCCAGTACTTC	CSASAQLAGKETQYF
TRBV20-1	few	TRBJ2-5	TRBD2	TGCAGTGCTAGAGAGATGGGGACTAGCACGGGGGCCCAGTACTTC	CSAREMGTSTGAQYF
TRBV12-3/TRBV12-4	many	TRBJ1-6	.	TGTGCCAGCAGTCCCACCCGGGGTAACTCCTCACCCCTCCACTTT	CASSPTRGNSSPLHF
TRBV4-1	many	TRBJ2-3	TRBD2	TGCGCCAGCAGCCAAGAACTAGCGGACAGCACAGATACGCAGTATTTT	CASSQELADSTDTQYF
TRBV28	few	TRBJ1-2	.	TGTGCCAGCAGTTTATATCACGAACTTCGGGGACATGGCTACACCTTC	CASSLYHELRGHGYTF
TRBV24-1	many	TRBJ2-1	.	TGTGCCACCGAAGGGGCCTATGGCAATGAGCAGTTCTTC	CATEGAYGNEQFF
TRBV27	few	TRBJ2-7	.	TGTGCCAGCTCTTGGACGGTCGCGACCTACGAGCAGTACTTC	CASSWTVATYEQYF
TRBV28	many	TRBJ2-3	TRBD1	TGTGCCAGCAGTCCAAAGGGGGCAACAGATACGCAGTATTTT	CASSPKGATDTQYF
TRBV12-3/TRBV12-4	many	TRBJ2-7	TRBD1	TGTGCCAGCAGCTTCGTTGCGGACAGGACCTACGAGCAGTACTTC	CASSFVADRTYEQYF
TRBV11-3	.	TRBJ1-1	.	TGTGCCAGCAGCCATCGCATCCTCAGGGACACTGAAGCTTTCTTT	CASSHRILRDTEAFF
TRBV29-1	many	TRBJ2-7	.	TGCAGCGTTGCGGACTCCTACGAGCAGTACTTC	CSVADSYEQYF
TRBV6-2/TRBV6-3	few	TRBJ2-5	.	TGTGCCAGCAGTTACGGGGCAGGAAGAGAGACCCAGTACTTC	CASSYGAGRETQYF
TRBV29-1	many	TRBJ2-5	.	TGCAGCGTTGACGGGATTGTCCGAGGGGCCCAGTACTTC	CSVDGIVRGAQYF
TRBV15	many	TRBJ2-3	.	TGTGCCACCAGCAGACAGGGGGAGGAGACAGATACGCAGTATTTT	CATSRQGEETDTQYF
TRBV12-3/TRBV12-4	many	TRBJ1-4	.	TGTGCCAGCAGTTTAAGTAACCGCCAGGAAAAACTGTTTTTT	CASSLSNRQEKLFF
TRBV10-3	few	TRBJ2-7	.	TGTGCCATCAGCCCTGGACAAGGGCGATCCTCCTACGAGCAGTACTTC	CAISPGQGRSSYEQYF
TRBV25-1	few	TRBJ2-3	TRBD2	TGTGCCAGCAGTGAATACGGACTAGCGGGAGTTGATGGGACAGATACGCAGTATTTT	CASSEYGLAGVDGTDTQYF
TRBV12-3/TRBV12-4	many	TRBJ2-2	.	TGTGCCAGCAGTTTAGTGCTAGCGACGAACACCGGGGAGCTGTTTTTT	CASSLVLATNTGELFF
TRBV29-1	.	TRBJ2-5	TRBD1	TGCAGCGTTGATTTAGGACAGGGATTGGCCCAGTACTTC	CSVDLGQGLAQYF
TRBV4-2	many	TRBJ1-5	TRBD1	TGTGCCAGCAGCCCCGGGGACAGGGGGTATGGTCAGCCCCAGCATTTT	CASSPGDRGYGQPQHF
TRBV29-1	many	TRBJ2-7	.	TGCAGCGCCTCGGAGCGGTCCTACGAGCAGTACTTC	CSASERSYEQYF
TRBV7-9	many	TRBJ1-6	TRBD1	TGTGCCTACAGTCCGGGACAGCCGAATTCACCCCTCCACTTT	CAYSPGQPNSPLHF
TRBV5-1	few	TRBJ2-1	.	TGCGCCAGCAGCTTGGAGGTGACTAGCAATGAGCAGTTCTTC	CASSLEVTSNEQFF
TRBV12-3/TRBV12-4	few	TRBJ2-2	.	TGTGCCAGCAGCCGCCCCCAGGGCCTACGGACCGGGGAGCTGTTTTTT	CASSRPQGLRTGELFF
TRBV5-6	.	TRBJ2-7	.	TGTGCCAGCAGCTTGGAGGACTCCTACGAGCAGTACTTC	CASSLEDSYEQYF
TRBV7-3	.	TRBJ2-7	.	TGTGCCAGCAGCCCCCAAGAATCCCCCTACGAGCAGTACTTC	CASSPQESPYEQYF
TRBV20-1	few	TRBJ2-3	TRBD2	TGCAGTGCTAGTCCTCCTAGCGGACATCCCCTCACAGATACGCAGTATTTT	CSASPPSGHPLTDTQYF
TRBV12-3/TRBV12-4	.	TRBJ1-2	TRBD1	TGTGCCAGCAGGTGGACAGGGGGCGTGAATGGCTACACCTTC	CASRWTGGVNGYTF
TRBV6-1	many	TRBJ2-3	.	TGTGCCAGCAGTCCTATCCGGGGGCGCACAGATACGCAGTATTTT	CASSPIRGRTDTQYF
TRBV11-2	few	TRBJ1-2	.	TGTGCCAGCAGCTTAGGACGAGGTGGGGGTGGCTACACCTTC	CASSLGRGGGGYTF
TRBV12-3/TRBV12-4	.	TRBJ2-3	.	TGTGCCAGCAGTTTCCCGACTAGGGGAAGAGATACGCAGTATTTT	CASSFPTRGRDTQYF
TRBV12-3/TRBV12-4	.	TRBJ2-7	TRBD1	TGTGCCAGCAGCCTCCCGGGACAGGGTTCGCACGAGCAGTACTTC	CASSLPGQGSHEQYF
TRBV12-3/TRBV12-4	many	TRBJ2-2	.	TGTGCCAGCAGACCAGACACCGGGGAGCTGTTTTTT	CASRPDTGELFF
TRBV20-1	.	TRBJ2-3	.	TGCAGTGCAGAGGCTCTGTGGGACGGGGTGACAGATACGCAGTATTTT	CSAEALWDGVTDTQYF
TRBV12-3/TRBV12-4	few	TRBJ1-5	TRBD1	TGTGCCAGCAGTACCTCAGGGACAGGCAATCAGCCCCAGCATTTT	CASSTSGTGNQPQHF
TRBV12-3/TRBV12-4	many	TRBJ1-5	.	TGTGCCAGCAGTTATGGTCAAAATCAGCCCCAGCATTTT	CASSYGQNQPQHF
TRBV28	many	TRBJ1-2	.	TGTGCCAGCAGATCGGGGGGGCACCATGGCTACACCTTC	CASRSGGHHGYTF